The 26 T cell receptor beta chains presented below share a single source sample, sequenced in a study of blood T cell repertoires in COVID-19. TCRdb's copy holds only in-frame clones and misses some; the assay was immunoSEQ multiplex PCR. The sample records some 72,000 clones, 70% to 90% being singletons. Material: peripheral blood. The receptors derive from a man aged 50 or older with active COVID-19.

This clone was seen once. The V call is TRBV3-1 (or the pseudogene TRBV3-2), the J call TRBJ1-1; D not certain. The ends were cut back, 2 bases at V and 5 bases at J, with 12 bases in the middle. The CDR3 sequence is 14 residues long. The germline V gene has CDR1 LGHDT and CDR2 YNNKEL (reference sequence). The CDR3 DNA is TGTGCCAGCAGCCAAATTCCACCGGGGACTGAAGCTTTCTTT. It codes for CASSQIPPGTEAFF.

This chain's CDR3 is CASSLAGMNNSPLHF. CDR3 coding DNA: TGCGCCAGCAGCTTGGCCGGTATGAATAATTCACCCCTCCACTTT. The genes are TRBV5-1 and TRBJ1-6; D is ambiguous. Deletions cut 0 bases from V and 5 bases from J, with 9 bases between. Germline V gene lookup returns CDR1 SGHRS and CDR2 YFSETQ. The CDR3 sequence is 15 residues long. Variable domain in full (rest from reference TRBV5-1 and TRBJ1-6): KAGVTQTPRYLIKTRGQQVTLSCSPISGHRSVSWYQQTPGQGLQFLFEYFSETQRNKGNFPGRFSGRQFSNSRSEMNVSTLELGDSALYLCASSLAGMNNSPLHFGNGTRLTVT.

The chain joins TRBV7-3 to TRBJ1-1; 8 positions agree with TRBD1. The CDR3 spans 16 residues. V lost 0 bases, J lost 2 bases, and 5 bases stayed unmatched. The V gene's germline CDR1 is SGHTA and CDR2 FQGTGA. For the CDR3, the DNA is TGTGCCAGCAGCTTAACGGGGACAGGCCGTAACACTGAAGCTTTCTTT. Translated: CASSLTGTGRNTEAFF.

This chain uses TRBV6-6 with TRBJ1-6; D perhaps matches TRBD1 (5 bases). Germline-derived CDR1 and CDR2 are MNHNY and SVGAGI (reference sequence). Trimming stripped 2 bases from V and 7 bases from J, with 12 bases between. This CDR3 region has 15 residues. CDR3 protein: CASSYPPGKNSPLHF. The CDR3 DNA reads TGTGCCAGCAGTTACCCCCCAGGGAAGAATTCACCCCTCCACTTT.

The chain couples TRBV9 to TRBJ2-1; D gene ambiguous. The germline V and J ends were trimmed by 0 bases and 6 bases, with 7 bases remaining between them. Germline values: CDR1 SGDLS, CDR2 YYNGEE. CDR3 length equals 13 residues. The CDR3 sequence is CASSVGESNEQFF. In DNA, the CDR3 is TGTGCCAGCAGCGTAGGAGAATCCAATGAGCAGTTCTTC.

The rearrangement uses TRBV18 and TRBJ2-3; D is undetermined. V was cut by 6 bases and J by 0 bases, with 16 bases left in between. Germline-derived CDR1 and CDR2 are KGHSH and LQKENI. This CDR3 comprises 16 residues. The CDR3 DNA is TGTGCCAGCTCTGTACAGAGCCTCACTAGCACAGATACGCAGTATTTT. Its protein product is CASSVQSLTSTDTQYF. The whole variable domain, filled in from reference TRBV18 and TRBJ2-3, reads NAGVMQNPRHLVRRRGQEARLRCSPMKGHSHVYWYRQLPEEGLKFMVYLQKENIIDESGMPKERFSAEFPKEGPSILRIQQVVRGDSAAYFCASSVQSLTSTDTQYFGPGTRLTVL.

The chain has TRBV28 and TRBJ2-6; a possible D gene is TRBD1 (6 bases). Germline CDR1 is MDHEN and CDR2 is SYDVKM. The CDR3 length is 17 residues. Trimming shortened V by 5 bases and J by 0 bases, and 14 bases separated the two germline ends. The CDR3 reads CASSGGQKISGANVLTF. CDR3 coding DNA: TGTGCCAGCAGTGGAGGACAGAAAATCTCTGGGGCCAACGTCCTGACTTTC.

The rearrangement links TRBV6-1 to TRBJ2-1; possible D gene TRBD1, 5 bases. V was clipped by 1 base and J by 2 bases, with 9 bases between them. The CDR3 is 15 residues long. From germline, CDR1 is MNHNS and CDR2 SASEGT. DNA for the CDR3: TGTGCCAGCAGTGAAGTAGCAGGGACCTACAATGAGCAGTTCTTC. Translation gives CASSEVAGTYNEQFF.

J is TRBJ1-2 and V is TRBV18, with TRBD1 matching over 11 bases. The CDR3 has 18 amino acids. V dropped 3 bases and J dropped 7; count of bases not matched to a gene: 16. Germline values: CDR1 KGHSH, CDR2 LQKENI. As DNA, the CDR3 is TGTGCCAGCTCACCCCTTAAATCTGGGACAGGGGGTGTCGCTGGCTACACCTTC. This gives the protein CASSPLKSGTGGVAGYTF.

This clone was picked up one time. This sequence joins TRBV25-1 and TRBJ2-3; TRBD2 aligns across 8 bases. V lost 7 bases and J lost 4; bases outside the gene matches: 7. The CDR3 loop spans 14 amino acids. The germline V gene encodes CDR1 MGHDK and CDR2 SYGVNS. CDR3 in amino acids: CASTLGLASDTQYF. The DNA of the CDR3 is TGTGCCAGCACCCTCGGACTAGCTTCAGATACGCAGTATTTT.

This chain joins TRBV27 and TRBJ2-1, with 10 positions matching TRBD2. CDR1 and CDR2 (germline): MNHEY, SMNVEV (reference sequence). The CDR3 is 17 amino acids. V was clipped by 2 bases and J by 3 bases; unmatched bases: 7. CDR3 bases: TGTGCCAGCAGTTTAGAGAGCGGGGGGGCTGTCTACAATGAGCAGTTCTTC. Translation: CASSLESGGAVYNEQFF.

CDR3 in amino acids: CASGFRIHEQYF. CDR3 sequence (DNA): TGTGCTAGTGGTTTCAGGATACACGAGCAGTACTTC. V usage is TRBV12-5 and J usage is TRBJ2-7; D gene unclear. V was trimmed by 3 bases and J by 5 bases, leaving 8 bases between them. Germline values: CDR1 LGHNT, CDR2 FRNRAP. The CDR3 is made up of 12 amino acids.

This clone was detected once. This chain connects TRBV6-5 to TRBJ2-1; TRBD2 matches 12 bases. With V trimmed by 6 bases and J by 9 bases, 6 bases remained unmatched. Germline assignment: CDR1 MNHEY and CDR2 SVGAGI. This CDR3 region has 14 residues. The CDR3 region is CASRLAGGGGEQFF. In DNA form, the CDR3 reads TGTGCCAGCAGACTAGCGGGAGGCGGGGGTGAGCAGTTCTTC.

The CDR3 spells CASRYLGRNYGYTF. The CDR3 DNA reads as TGTGCCAGCAGGTACCTCGGGAGAAACTATGGCTACACCTTC. The chain combines TRBV6-6 with TRBJ1-2; no clear D. Looked up from germline, CDR1 is MNHNY and CDR2 is SVGAGI (reference sequence). The CDR3 is made up of 14 amino acids. V lost 6 bases to trimming and J lost 2 bases, with 13 bases between them.

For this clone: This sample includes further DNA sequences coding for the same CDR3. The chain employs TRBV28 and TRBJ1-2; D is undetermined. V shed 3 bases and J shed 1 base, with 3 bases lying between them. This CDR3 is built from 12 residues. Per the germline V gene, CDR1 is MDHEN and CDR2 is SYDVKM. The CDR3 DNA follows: TGTGCCAGCAGTTTTCTTAACTATGGCTACACCTTC. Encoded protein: CASSFLNYGYTF.

The chain's CDR3 is CASSFQGQPQHF. CDR3 DNA sequence: TGTGCCAGCAGTTTCCAGGGTCAGCCCCAGCATTTT. The rearrangement joins TRBV27 to TRBJ1-5; TRBD1 might be the D (5 bases). CDR1 is MNHEY, CDR2 SMNVEV, per germline (reference sequence). Between the trimmed V and J ends, which lost 3 bases and 6 bases, there was a span of 6 bases. The CDR3 extends over 12 amino acids.

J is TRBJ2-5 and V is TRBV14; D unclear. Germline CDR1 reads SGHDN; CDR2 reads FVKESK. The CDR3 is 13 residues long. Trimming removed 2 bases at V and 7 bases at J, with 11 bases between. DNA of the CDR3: TGTGCCAGCAGCCAAACAGATAAAGGGACCCAGTACTTC. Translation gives CASSQTDKGTQYF.

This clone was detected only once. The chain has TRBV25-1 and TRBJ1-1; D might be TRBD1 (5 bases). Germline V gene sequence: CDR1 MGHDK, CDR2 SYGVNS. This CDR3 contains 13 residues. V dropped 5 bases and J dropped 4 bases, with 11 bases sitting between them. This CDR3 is CASSIGGGTEAFF. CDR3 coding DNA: TGTGCCAGCAGTATCGGGGGGGGCACTGAAGCTTTCTTT.

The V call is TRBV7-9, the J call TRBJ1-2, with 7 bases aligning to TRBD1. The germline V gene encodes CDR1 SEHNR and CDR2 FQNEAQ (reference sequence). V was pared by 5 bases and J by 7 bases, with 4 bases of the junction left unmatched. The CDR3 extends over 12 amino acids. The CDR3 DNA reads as TGTGCCAGCAGCACGGGACAGTTTGGCTACACCTTC. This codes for CASSTGQFGYTF. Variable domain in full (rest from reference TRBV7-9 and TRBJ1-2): DTGVSQNPRHKITKRGQNVTFRCDPISEHNRLYWYRQTLGQGPEFLTYFQNEAQLEKSRLLSDRFSAERPKGSFSTLEIQRTEQGDSAMYLCASSTGQFGYTFGSGTRLTVV.

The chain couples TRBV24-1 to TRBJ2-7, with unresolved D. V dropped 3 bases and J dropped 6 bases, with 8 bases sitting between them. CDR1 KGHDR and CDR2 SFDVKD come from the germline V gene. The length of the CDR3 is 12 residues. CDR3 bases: TGTGCCACCAGTGATCCTCGGTCCGAGCAGTACTTC. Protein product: CATSDPRSEQYF.

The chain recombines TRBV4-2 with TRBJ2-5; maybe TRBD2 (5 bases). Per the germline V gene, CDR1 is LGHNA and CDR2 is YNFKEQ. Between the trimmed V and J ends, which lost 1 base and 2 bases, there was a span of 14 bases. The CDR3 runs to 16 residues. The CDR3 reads CASSQGEGPGQETQYF. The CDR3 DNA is TGTGCCAGCAGCCAAGGGGAAGGTCCGGGGCAAGAGACCCAGTACTTC.

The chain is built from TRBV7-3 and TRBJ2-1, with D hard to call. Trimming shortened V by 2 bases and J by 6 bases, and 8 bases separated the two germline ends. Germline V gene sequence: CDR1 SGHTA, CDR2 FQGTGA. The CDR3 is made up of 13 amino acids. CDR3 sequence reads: CASSLFAGNEQFF. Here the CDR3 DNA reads TGTGCCAGCAGCTTATTTGCCGGCAATGAGCAGTTCTTC.

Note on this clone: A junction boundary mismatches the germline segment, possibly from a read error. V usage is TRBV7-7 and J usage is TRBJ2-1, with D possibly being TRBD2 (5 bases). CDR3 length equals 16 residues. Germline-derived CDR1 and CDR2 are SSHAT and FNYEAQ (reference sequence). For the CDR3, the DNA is TGTGCTAGCAGCTTAGAAGGACCGGACTTCTACAATGAGCAGTTCTTC. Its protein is CASSLEGPDFYNEQFF.

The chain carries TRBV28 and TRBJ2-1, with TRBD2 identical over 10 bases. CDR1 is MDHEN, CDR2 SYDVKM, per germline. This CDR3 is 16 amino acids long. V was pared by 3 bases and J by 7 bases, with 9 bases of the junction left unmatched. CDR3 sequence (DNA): TGTGCCAGCAGTTTCCAGCTAGCGGGAGTGTGGAATGAGCAGTTCTTC. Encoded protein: CASSFQLAGVWNEQFF.

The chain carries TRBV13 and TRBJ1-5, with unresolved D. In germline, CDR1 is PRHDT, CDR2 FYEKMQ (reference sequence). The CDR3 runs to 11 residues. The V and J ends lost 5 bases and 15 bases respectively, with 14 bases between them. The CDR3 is CASSPADLRHF. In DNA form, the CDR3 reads TGTGCCAGCAGCCCGGCGGATCTTAGGCATTTT.

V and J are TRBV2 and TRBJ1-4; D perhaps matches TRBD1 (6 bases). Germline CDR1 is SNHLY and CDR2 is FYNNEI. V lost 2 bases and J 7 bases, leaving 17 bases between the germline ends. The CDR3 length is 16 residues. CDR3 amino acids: CASSELVGGAGEKLFF. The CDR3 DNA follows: TGTGCCAGCAGTGAACTCGTTGGGGGGGCAGGTGAAAAACTGTTTTTT.